This passage covers 30 T cell receptor beta chains from one sample sequenced in a study of shared clonotypes between healthy human individuals. Clones were read by immunoSEQ multiplex PCR, and TCRdb kept only the in-frame ones, dropping some. This sample yields around 510,000 clones, of which 95% to 97% are seen a single time; around 0.067% belongs to the top ten. The sequenced sample was naive CD4+ T cells sorted from blood. Subset reported: CD45RA+ positively selected. The receptors were gathered from a woman aged 30 to 39 in good health.

The chain links TRBV18 to TRBJ2-2; 10 nucleotides agree with TRBD2. The length of the CDR3 is 16 residues. Germline assignment: CDR1 KGHSH and CDR2 LQKENI. The ends lost 2 bases at V and 7 bases at J; junction bases unmatched: 7. CDR3 DNA sequence: TGTGCCAGCTCACCAGATACTAGCGGGAACGGCGGGGAGCTGTTTTTT. This sequence encodes CASSPDTSGNGGELFF.

The gene calls are TRBV2 and TRBJ1-5; 7 nucleotides match TRBD1. The J segment lost 7 bases and the V segment lost 6 bases, leaving 9 bases of the junction unmatched. This CDR3 is 14 amino acids long. The V gene's germline CDR1 is SNHLY and CDR2 FYNNEI. In DNA, the CDR3 is TGTGCCAGCAGGGGACCCAGGGGGGACCAGCCCCAGCATTTT. Translating it yields CASRGPRGDQPQHF.

The chain links TRBV9 to TRBJ1-3; 11 positions match TRBD1. V lost 4 bases to trimming and J lost 0 bases; unmatched junction nucleotides: 12. Per the germline V gene, CDR1 is SGDLS and CDR2 is YYNGEE. The CDR3 covers 19 residues. CDR3: CASSPWTGGLLSSGNTIYF. The CDR3 DNA follows: TGTGCCAGCAGCCCTTGGACAGGGGGCTTGCTGAGCTCTGGAAACACCATATATTTT.

The chain employs TRBV6-5 and TRBJ2-5; TRBD2 matches 7 bases. There are 14 residues in the CDR3. CDR1 and CDR2 from the germline V gene are MNHEY and SVGAGI. J was trimmed by 5 bases and V by 0 bases; bases with no gene match: 3. CDR3: CASSYSEGGETQYF. CDR3 nucleotide sequence: TGTGCCAGCAGTTACTCAGAGGGAGGGGAGACCCAGTACTTC.

The chain uses TRBV6-1 and TRBJ1-2; no clear D gene. The germline gives CDR1 MNHNS, CDR2 SASEGT. There are 14 residues in the CDR3. V shed 11 bases and J shed 4 bases, with 20 bases lying between them. The CDR3 region is CAGSLTHEAYGYTF. CDR3 nucleotides: TGTGCCGGCTCCCTGACCCACGAGGCCTATGGCTACACCTTC.

The gene calls are TRBV19 and TRBJ2-7, with 9 bases fitting TRBD2. Germline V gives CDR1 LNHDA, CDR2 SQIVND (reference sequence). This CDR3 has 15 amino acids. V shed 2 bases and J 0 bases; nucleotides not matched to a gene: 2. The CDR3, as DNA: TGTGCCAGTAGTATAAGCGGGAGGAACTCCTACGAGCAGTACTTC. It yields the protein CASSISGRNSYEQYF.

The genes are TRBV28 and TRBJ1-1, with D hard to call. Per germline, CDR1 MDHEN and CDR2 SYDVKM. CDR3 length: 12 residues. The V gene lost 5 bases and the J gene lost 11 bases, with 15 bases spanning the gap. In DNA, the CDR3 is TGTGCCAGCAGTAGGGCTTTACTGGGGGCTTTCTTT. Its protein product is CASSRALLGAFF.

The genes are TRBV2 and TRBJ2-7, with D hard to call. CDR3 length: 15 amino acids. CDR1 is SNHLY, CDR2 FYNNEI, per germline. The V end lost 3 bases, the J end lost 2 bases, and 14 bases lay between the germline ends. The CDR3 spells CASSDPTALAYEQYF. As DNA, the CDR3 is TGTGCCAGCAGTGACCCCACGGCACTTGCCTACGAGCAGTACTTC. The whole variable domain, filled in from reference TRBV2 and TRBJ2-7, reads EPEVTQTPSHQVTQMGQEVILRCVPISNHLYFYWYRQILGQKVEFLVSFYNNEISEKSEIFDDQFSVERPDGSNFTLKIRSTKLEDSAMYFCASSDPTALAYEQYFGPGTRLTVT.

V and J are TRBV14 and TRBJ2-5; 9 positions agree with TRBD2. CDR3 length equals 17 residues. Trimming cost V 1 base and J 6 bases; bases outside gene matches: 12. Germline V gives CDR1 SGHDN, CDR2 FVKESK. The CDR3 sequence is CASSQAGRREGLKTQYF. The CDR3 DNA reads as TGTGCCAGCAGCCAAGCGGGTAGGCGGGAGGGCCTGAAGACCCAGTACTTC.

The chain uses TRBV5-1 and TRBJ1-4; D gene unclear. V lost 3 bases and J lost 8, with 23 bases in between. CDR1 SGHRS and CDR2 YFSETQ come from the germline V gene. The CDR3 extends over 17 amino acids. The CDR3 is CASSSKVRPGSGEKLFF. The DNA of the CDR3 is TGCGCCAGCAGCTCCAAAGTGCGACCCGGCTCGGGCGAAAAACTGTTTTTT.

The gene calls are TRBV19 and TRBJ1-2; no definite D call. The V gene lost 4 bases and the J gene lost 8 bases, with 20 bases spanning the gap. Germline V gene sequence: CDR1 LNHDA, CDR2 SQIVND (reference sequence). CDR3 length equals 15 residues. CDR3 coding DNA: TGTGCCAGTAGTACCTCCCTATCTGCCACGGGAGGCTACACCTTC. It is translated as CASSTSLSATGGYTF. The full variable domain, in which reference TRBV19 and TRBJ1-2 provide the parts outside the CDR3, is DGGITQSPKYLFRKEGQNVTLSCEQNLNHDAMYWYRQDPGQGLRLIYYSQIVNDFQKGDIAEGYSVSREKKESFPLTVTSAQKNPTAFYLCASSTSLSATGGYTFGSGTRLTVV.

The chain carries TRBV9 and TRBJ2-5; 13 bases line up with TRBD2. In germline, CDR1 is SGDLS, CDR2 YYNGEE. The CDR3 sequence is 14 residues long. The ends lost 4 bases at V and 4 bases at J; junction bases unmatched: 1. DNA for the CDR3: TGTGCCAGCAGCAGGACTAGCGGGGGAGAGACCCAGTACTTC. This translates into CASSRTSGGETQYF.

The rearrangement uses TRBV18 and TRBJ2-7, with 9 bases that match TRBD1. Germline V gene lookup returns CDR1 KGHSH and CDR2 LQKENI. The CDR3 has 15 residues. With V trimmed by 3 bases and J by 5 bases, 8 bases remained unmatched. CDR3 bases: TGTGCCAGCTCACCCGGGGGGACAGGGTCAGACGAGCAGTACTTC. It codes for CASSPGGTGSDEQYF.

This clone is a singleton in its sample. The chain uses TRBV11-2 and TRBJ2-1; 8 nucleotides match TRBD2. In germline, CDR1 is SGHAT, CDR2 FQNNGV. Trimming cost V 5 bases and J 4 bases; bases outside gene matches: 19. The CDR3 has 19 amino acids. The CDR3 DNA reads TGTGCCAGCAGCGGGATCCGGGACGGAAGACTAGCGAGTTACAATGAGCAGTTCTTC. Translation: CASSGIRDGRLASYNEQFF.

As regards this clone: The sample has other DNA sequences that encode this CDR3 too. The chain joins TRBV19 to TRBJ2-7; no clear D gene. This CDR3 has 12 amino acids. V lost 1 base to trimming and J lost 2 bases, with 3 bases between them. Looked up from germline, CDR1 is LNHDA and CDR2 is SQIVND (reference sequence). The CDR3, as DNA: TGTGCCAGTAGTATAGGGACCTACGAGCAGTACTTC. It encodes CASSIGTYEQYF.

This sequence joins TRBV27 and TRBJ1-2; D ambiguous. Trimming took 2 bases from V and 4 from J, leaving 11 bases between them. The CDR3 is 14 amino acids. The V gene's germline CDR1 is MNHEY and CDR2 SMNVEV (reference sequence). DNA for the CDR3: TGTGCCAGCAGTTTAAATAGGGTTCGCTATGGCTACACCTTC. Amino acid sequence: CASSLNRVRYGYTF.

The chain employs TRBV7-8 and TRBJ1-2; no definite D call. Germline CDR1 is SGHVS and CDR2 is FQNEAQ. The CDR3 extends over 15 amino acids. Trimming left V 5 bases short and J 0 bases short, with 13 bases between. CDR3 DNA: TGTGCCAGCAGCCTACGACGGCCAGCTAACTATGGCTACACCTTC. Protein: CASSLRRPANYGYTF. Full variable domain (outside the CDR3, taken from reference TRBV7-8 and TRBJ1-2): GAGVSQSPRYKVAKRGQDVALRCDPISGHVSLFWYQQALGQGPEFLTYFQNEAQLDKSGLPSDRFFAERPEGSVSTLKIQRTQQEDSAVYLCASSLRRPANYGYTFGSGTRLTVV.

The chain couples TRBV7-9 to TRBJ1-5; D remains unclear. The V end was cut by 5 bases, the J end by 0 bases, with 11 bases between. There are 15 residues in the CDR3. The V gene's germline CDR1 is SEHNR and CDR2 FQNEAQ (reference sequence). In DNA, the CDR3 is TGTGCCAGCAGCCACAGTGAAACTAGCAATCAGCCCCAGCATTTT. It specifies CASSHSETSNQPQHF.

The gene calls are TRBV5-8 and TRBJ1-1; TRBD1 is a possible D gene (5 bases). Looked up from germline, CDR1 is SGHTS and CDR2 is YDEGEE. This CDR3 has 13 amino acids. V was clipped by 0 bases and J by 13 bases, with 16 bases between them. The CDR3 DNA sequence: TGTGCCAGCAGCTTGGATGGGGCGCCGAAATTTTTCTTT. Translation: CASSLDGAPKFFF.

This chain uses TRBV5-1 with TRBJ2-5; D unclear. The CDR3 runs to 14 residues. Germline-derived CDR1 and CDR2 are SGHRS and YFSETQ. V was pared by 0 bases and J by 4 bases, with 10 bases between. CDR3 protein: CASSLDSARETQYF. The CDR3 DNA sequence: TGCGCCAGCAGCTTGGACTCGGCAAGAGAGACCCAGTACTTC.

This chain connects TRBV28 to TRBJ1-6; D might be TRBD1 (5 bases). CDR3 length: 16 amino acids. The germline CDR1 and CDR2 sequences are MDHEN and SYDVKM. V lost 6 bases and J lost 6, with 18 bases in between. The CDR3 coding sequence is TGTGCCAGCAGCCCACGCGGGCAGGGCGGTAATTCACCCCTCCACTTT. This codes for CASSPRGQGGNSPLHF.

The V and J genes are TRBV6-1 and TRBJ1-2; D is possibly TRBD1 (6 bases). The CDR3 consists of 14 residues. The V end was cut by 5 bases, the J end by 2 bases, with 12 bases between. Germline V gene sequence: CDR1 MNHNS, CDR2 SASEGT. The CDR3 is CASSPRGRNYGYTF. CDR3 bases: TGTGCCAGCAGTCCTCGGGGGCGCAACTATGGCTACACCTTC.

The chain is built from TRBV27 and TRBJ2-2; TRBD2 agrees at 13 bases. The germline V gene has CDR1 MNHEY and CDR2 SMNVEV (reference sequence). The V and J ends lost 1 base and 0 bases, in that order; junction bases with no gene match: 8. The CDR3 is 20 residues long. The CDR3 nucleotides are TGTGCCAGCAGTTTATATGGACTGACTAGCGGGAGGTCGAACACCGGGGAGCTGTTTTTT. This codes for CASSLYGLTSGRSNTGELFF.

The chain combines TRBV28 with TRBJ2-7, with TRBD2 identical over 10 bases. This CDR3 contains 14 residues. From germline, CDR1 is MDHEN and CDR2 SYDVKM. J gave up 9 bases and V 7 bases, and 12 bases lay outside the gene matches. DNA of the CDR3: TGTGCCAGCATCGGAGCGGGAGGGCCTAGAGGGCAGTACTTC. Translating it yields CASIGAGGPRGQYF.

The gene calls are TRBV6-1 and TRBJ2-5, with D possibly TRBD1 on 5 matching bases. Germline CDR1 and CDR2: MNHNS and SASEGT. The CDR3 consists of 13 residues. Trimming took off 2 bases at V and 4 bases at J, with 8 bases between the two ends. The DNA for the CDR3 is TGTGCCAGCAGTGAACAGGGAAGAGAGACCCAGTACTTC. Translation: CASSEQGRETQYF.

Here the CDR3 reads CASTPRYSGDYNEQFF. The DNA of the CDR3 is TGTGCCAGCACACCTAGGTATAGCGGAGACTACAATGAGCAGTTCTTC. This chain uses TRBV5-6 with TRBJ2-1; the D gene is possibly TRBD2 (6 bases). The CDR3 runs 16 residues. Per germline, CDR1 SGHDT and CDR2 YYEEEE. The V end lost 6 bases, the J end lost 3 bases, and 19 bases lay between the germline ends.

The chain combines TRBV6-6 with TRBJ1-1, with D unresolved. The CDR3 spans 12 residues. The V end was cut by 6 bases, the J end by 1 base, with 6 bases between. Looked up from germline, CDR1 is MNHNY and CDR2 is SVGAGI (reference sequence). Here the CDR3 reads CASSTGNTEAFF. CDR3 nucleotides: TGTGCCAGCAGCACCGGGAACACTGAAGCTTTCTTT.

This rearrangement joins TRBV30 to TRBJ2-1; tentatively, D is TRBD2 (5 bases). This CDR3 has 15 residues. V shed 2 bases and J shed 6 bases, with 17 bases lying between them. Per germline, CDR1 GTSNPN and CDR2 SVGIG (reference sequence). Written as DNA, the CDR3 is TGTGCCTGGAGTTTAGGGATCGGAGGAGGCAATGAGCAGTTCTTC. As protein: CAWSLGIGGGNEQFF.

CDR3: CASSPGGWYGYTF. The CDR3 DNA reads TGTGCCAGCAGTCCAGGGGGCTGGTATGGCTACACCTTC. J is TRBJ1-2 and V is TRBV7-6; 8 nucleotides match TRBD1. Per the germline V gene, CDR1 is SGHVS and CDR2 is FNYEAQ. The CDR3 totals 13 residues. V gave up 6 bases and J gave up 5 bases; unmatched junction bases: 5.

This chain joins TRBV28 and TRBJ2-7; D is possibly TRBD1 or TRBD2 (5 bases each). CDR1 MDHEN and CDR2 SYDVKM come from the germline V gene. The length of the CDR3 is 16 residues. Trimming left V 5 bases short and J 3 bases short, with 20 bases between. CDR3 region: CASSRAGMGPHYEQYF. Here the CDR3 DNA reads TGTGCCAGCAGTCGCGCGGGTATGGGACCACACTACGAGCAGTACTTC.